The 24 T cell receptor beta chains reported below all come from one sample, sequenced in a study of blood T cell repertoires in COVID-19. Method: immunoSEQ multiplex PCR; TCRdb's copy keeps in-frame clones and lacks some. This sample has 400,000 to 500,000 clones, with approximately 90% found just once. Sequenced sample: PBMCs or T cells enriched from blood (not recorded which). These TCRs come from a woman aged 35 to 49 who had recovered from COVID-19.

J is TRBJ1-6 and V is TRBV6-1; D not resolved. CDR1 MNHNS and CDR2 SASEGT come from the germline V gene. This CDR3 spans 14 amino acids. V lost 3 bases and J lost 5, with 8 bases in between. The CDR3 is CASSDYRDNSPLHF. The CDR3 coding sequence is TGTGCCAGCAGTGATTACAGAGATAATTCACCCCTCCACTTT.

The chain employs TRBV19 and TRBJ2-1; possibly TRBD1 for D (5 bases). V shed 2 bases and J shed 6 bases, with 8 bases lying between them. The CDR3 totals 13 residues. Germline CDR1 reads LNHDA; CDR2 reads SQIVND (reference sequence). The CDR3 DNA reads as TGTGCCAGTAGTATACGACAGATCAATGAGCAGTTCTTC. Translating it yields CASSIRQINEQFF.

With respect to this clone: Distinct nucleotide sequences in the sample also encode this CDR3. The CDR3 region is CASSPLGSGSYNEQFF. Here the CDR3 DNA reads TGTGCCAGTAGCCCCTTGGGGAGCGGGAGCTACAATGAGCAGTTCTTC. The chain carries TRBV19 and TRBJ2-1, with 8 positions matching TRBD2. Germline lookup yields CDR1 LNHDA and CDR2 SQIVND (reference sequence). J was trimmed by 3 bases and V by 6 bases; bases with no gene match: 10. The CDR3 length is 16 residues.

This clone was found once. The rearrangement uses TRBV12-5 and TRBJ2-6, with TRBD1 identical over 9 bases. The CDR3 totals 19 residues. Germline CDR1 and CDR2: LGHNT and FRNRAP. With V trimmed by 5 bases and J by 2 bases, 13 bases remained unmatched. For the CDR3, the DNA is TGTGCTAGTGGTGGACAGGGGACGCCACCTTTCACTGGGGCCAACGTCCTGACTTTC. Translated, it gives CASGGQGTPPFTGANVLTF. The whole variable domain, remainder taken from reference TRBV12-5 and TRBJ2-6, is DARVTQTPRHKVTEMGQEVTMRCQPILGHNTVFWYRQTMMQGLELLAYFRNRAPLDDSGMPKDRFSAEMPDATLATLKIQPSEPRDSAVYFCASGGQGTPPFTGANVLTFGAGSRLTVL.

The chain is built from TRBV10-1 and TRBJ2-1; tentative D call: TRBD2 (6 bases). CDR1 WNHNN and CDR2 SYGVQD come from the germline V gene (reference sequence). V was clipped by 3 bases and J by 6 bases, with 21 bases between them. CDR3 length: 17 amino acids. DNA for the CDR3: TGCGCCAGCAGTGAAGGTTGGATCGAGGGAGGTTTCAATGAGCAGTTCTTC. Protein sequence: CASSEGWIEGGFNEQFF.

This chain joins TRBV9 and TRBJ1-5, with a weak D call TRBD1 (6 bases). The CDR3 has 15 amino acids. The germline V and J ends were trimmed by 4 bases and 6 bases, with 17 bases remaining between them. Germline values: CDR1 SGDLS, CDR2 YYNGEE. The CDR3 spells CASSPHGDIGQPQHF. The CDR3 nucleotides are TGTGCCAGCAGCCCCCACGGGGACATCGGTCAGCCCCAGCATTTT. Based on the CDR3 plus reference TRBV9 and TRBJ1-5, the full variable domain is DSGVTQTPKHLITATGQRVTLRCSPRSGDLSVYWYQQSLDQGLQFLIQYYNGEERAKGNILERFSAQQFPDLHSELNLSSLELGDSALYFCASSPHGDIGQPQHFGDGTRLSIL.

V is TRBV30 and J is TRBJ1-1, with D tentatively TRBD1 (6 bases). The CDR3 runs 18 residues. Looked up from germline, CDR1 is GTSNPN and CDR2 is SVGIG (reference sequence). V gave up 2 bases and J gave up 1 base, with 23 bases separating them. CDR3 residues: CAWSLYRAISKPNTEAFF. The CDR3 coding sequence is TGTGCCTGGAGTCTCTACAGGGCGATCTCGAAACCGAACACTGAAGCTTTCTTT.

CDR3 DNA: TGCGCCAGCAGCTCCCGGGGGGGGGATGAAAAACTGTTTTTT. This sequence encodes CASSSRGGDEKLFF. This chain uses TRBV5-1 with TRBJ1-4, with D possibly TRBD1 on 5 matching bases. Germline V CDR1 and CDR2: SGHRS, YFSETQ. This CDR3 region has 14 residues. The V and J ends lost 3 bases and 6 bases respectively, with 12 bases between them.

CDR3 bases: TGTGCCAGCAGACAAACGGGGATCATTGACACTGAAGCTTTCTTT. This sequence encodes CASRQTGIIDTEAFF. This chain links TRBV25-1 with TRBJ1-1; the D is unclear. The CDR3 totals 15 residues. V was shortened by 6 bases and J by 3 bases, with 17 bases between the two germline ends. Looked up from germline, CDR1 is MGHDK and CDR2 is SYGVNS.

The V call is TRBV6-5, the J call TRBJ1-1; 8 nucleotides align to TRBD1. With V trimmed by 6 bases and J by 4 bases, 10 bases remained unmatched. This CDR3 is 15 amino acids long. The germline V gene encodes CDR1 MNHEY and CDR2 SVGAGI. CDR3 amino acids: CASRRTGRASTEAFF. In DNA, the CDR3 is TGTGCCAGCAGGCGGACAGGGAGGGCCAGCACTGAAGCTTTCTTT.

The chain links TRBV29-1 to TRBJ2-5; the match to TRBD2 covers 7 bases. Germline CDR1 reads SQVTM; CDR2 reads ANQGSEA. The trim removed 8 bases at V and 0 bases at J, leaving 6 bases unmatched. The CDR3 is 13 amino acids. CDR3 sequence (DNA): TGCAGCACCCGAGCGGGGAACCAAGAGACCCAGTACTTC. Protein product: CSTRAGNQETQYF.

In this sample, this clone turned up a few times. The chain carries TRBV6-5 and TRBJ2-2; D not certain. This CDR3 has 15 amino acids. Deletions cut 6 bases from V and 0 bases from J, with 11 bases between. Germline-derived CDR1 and CDR2 are MNHEY and SVGAGI. The CDR3 DNA is TGTGCCAGCAGACCGAGCGCCACGAACACCGGGGAGCTGTTTTTT. Its translation is CASRPSATNTGELFF.

The rearrangement joins TRBV19 to TRBJ2-7; 8 positions agree with TRBD1. The CDR3 length is 14 residues. J gave up 1 base and V 8 bases, and 7 bases lay outside the gene matches. From germline, CDR1 is LNHDA and CDR2 SQIVND (reference sequence). This CDR3 is CASGGQGRSYEQYF. DNA of the CDR3: TGTGCCAGTGGCGGACAGGGTAGATCCTACGAGCAGTACTTC. Full variable domain (remainder filled in from reference TRBV19 and TRBJ2-7): DGGITQSPKYLFRKEGQNVTLSCEQNLNHDAMYWYRQDPGQGLRLIYYSQIVNDFQKGDIAEGYSVSREKKESFPLTVTSAQKNPTAFYLCASGGQGRSYEQYFGPGTRLTVT.

V and J are TRBV27 and TRBJ2-7; D perhaps matches TRBD1 (5 bases). Germline V gives CDR1 MNHEY, CDR2 SMNVEV (reference sequence). V was shortened by 5 bases and J by 0 bases, with 11 bases between the two germline ends. The CDR3 runs 14 residues. The CDR3: CASSPQGVSYEQYF. DNA of the CDR3: TGTGCCAGCAGTCCCCAGGGCGTCTCCTACGAGCAGTACTTC.

The chain employs TRBV11-2 and TRBJ1-2; TRBD1 might be the D (6 bases). Germline-derived CDR1 and CDR2 are SGHAT and FQNNGV. The CDR3 totals 15 residues. V lost 4 bases, J lost 2 bases, and 14 bases lay in between. The CDR3 loop is CASSSGAGANYGYTF. CDR3 nucleotides: TGTGCCAGCAGCTCCGGTGCAGGGGCGAACTATGGCTACACCTTC. The variable domain in full, completed from reference TRBV11-2 and TRBJ1-2, reads EAGVAQSPRYKIIEKRQSVAFWCNPISGHATLYWYQQILGQGPKLLIQFQNNGVVDDSQLPKDRFSAERLKGVDSTLKIQPAKLEDSAVYLCASSSGAGANYGYTFGSGTRLTVV.

The V gene is TRBV6-6, the J gene TRBJ1-2; TRBD1 might be the D (6 bases). V lost 9 bases, J lost 4 bases, and 9 bases lay in between. Germline assignment: CDR1 MNHNY and CDR2 SVGAGI (reference sequence). The CDR3 length is 11 residues. CDR3 DNA sequence: TGTGCCAGTCGACAGGTCTATGGCTACACCTTC. This translates into CASRQVYGYTF.

The V gene is TRBV9, the J gene TRBJ1-1, with D perhaps TRBD1 (5 bases). The germline V gene encodes CDR1 SGDLS and CDR2 YYNGEE. The CDR3 is 14 amino acids. V lost 6 bases to trimming and J lost 0 bases, with 12 bases between them. The CDR3 DNA reads TGTGCCAGCAACAGTGGAGGGGTGAACACTGAAGCTTTCTTT. It encodes CASNSGGVNTEAFF.

The CDR3 here is CASSYSSGWAETQYF. Written as DNA, the CDR3 is TGTGCCAGCAGTTACTCGTCTGGATGGGCGGAGACCCAGTACTTC. This chain links TRBV6-5 with TRBJ2-5; no firm D call. Germline CDR1 is MNHEY and CDR2 is SVGAGI. The CDR3 length is 15 residues. Trimming took off 0 bases at V and 5 bases at J, with 13 bases between the two ends.

The chain combines TRBV9 with TRBJ1-3; D uncertain. V was cut by 1 base and J by 0 bases, with 23 bases left in between. Germline CDR1 reads SGDLS; CDR2 reads YYNGEE. The CDR3 covers 20 residues. The CDR3 nucleotides are TGTGCCAGCAGCGTATACGGGGTTACCGGGCCCCTGAGCTCTGGAAACACCATATATTTT. This codes for CASSVYGVTGPLSSGNTIYF.

This clone was seen only a few times. The V and J genes are TRBV7-2 and TRBJ2-3, with D unresolved. CDR3 size: 14 residues. Trimming left V 3 bases short and J 3 bases short, with 10 bases between. CDR1 is SGHTA and CDR2 is FQGNSA in the germline V gene. The CDR3 loop reads CASSLSRVTDTQYF. The CDR3 bases are TGTGCCAGCAGCTTGAGCCGGGTGACAGATACGCAGTATTTT.

The rearrangement joins TRBV6-2 or TRBV6-3 to TRBJ1-2; 7 nucleotides align to TRBD1. Germline assignment: CDR1 MNHEY and CDR2 SVGEGT. J lost 4 bases, V lost 5 bases, and 10 bases had no gene match. This CDR3 comprises 15 residues. As DNA, the CDR3 is TGTGCCAGCAGTCCCCTTAGGACAGGAAGCTATGGCTACACCTTC. Translated: CASSPLRTGSYGYTF.

This sequence joins TRBV24-1 and TRBJ2-1; 7 bases align to TRBD2. The length of the CDR3 is 16 residues. V dropped 3 bases and J dropped 5; count of bases not matched to a gene: 9. The germline gives CDR1 KGHDR, CDR2 SFDVKD. The CDR3 DNA reads TGTGCCACCAGTGATACAGCGGGGAGCGGACACAATGAGCAGTTCTTC. Translating gives CATSDTAGSGHNEQFF.

The chain is built from TRBV7-6 and TRBJ1-1, with D unresolved. Per germline, CDR1 SGHVS and CDR2 FNYEAQ. There are 11 residues in the CDR3. V lost 2 bases and J 11 bases, leaving 9 bases between the germline ends. The CDR3 DNA reads as TGTGCCAGCAGCTTAATCGGCGGGGCTTTCTTT. This sequence encodes CASSLIGGAFF.

The gene calls are TRBV10-3 and TRBJ1-2; 9 bases are shared with TRBD1. The CDR3 totals 16 residues. Germline CDR1 and CDR2: ENHRY and SYGVKD. Trimming at V came to 3 bases and at J to 0 bases, leaving 5 bases not matched to a gene. CDR3 bases: TGTGCCATCAGTGAATCCGGACAGGGGTCTAACTATGGCTACACCTTC. This codes for CAISESGQGSNYGYTF.